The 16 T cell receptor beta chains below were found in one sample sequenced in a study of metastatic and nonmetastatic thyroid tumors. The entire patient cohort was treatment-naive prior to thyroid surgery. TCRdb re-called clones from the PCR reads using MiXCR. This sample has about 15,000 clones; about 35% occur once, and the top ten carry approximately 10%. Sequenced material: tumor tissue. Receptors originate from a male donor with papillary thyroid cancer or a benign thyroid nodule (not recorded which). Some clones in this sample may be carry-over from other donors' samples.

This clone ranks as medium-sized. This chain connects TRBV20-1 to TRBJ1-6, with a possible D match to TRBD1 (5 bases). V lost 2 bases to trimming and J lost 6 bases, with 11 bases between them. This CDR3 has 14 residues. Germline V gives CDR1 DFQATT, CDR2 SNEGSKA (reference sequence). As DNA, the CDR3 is TGCAGTGCTAGAACCGGGACGGCTAATTCACCCCTCCACTTT. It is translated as CSARTGTANSPLHF.

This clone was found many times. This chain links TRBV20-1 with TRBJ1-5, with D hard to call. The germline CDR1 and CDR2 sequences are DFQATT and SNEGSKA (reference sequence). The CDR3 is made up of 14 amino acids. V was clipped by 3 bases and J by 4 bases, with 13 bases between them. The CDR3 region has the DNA TGCAGTGCTAGTACAGCAGTGGGGAATCAGCCCCAGCATTTT. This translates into CSASTAVGNQPQHF.

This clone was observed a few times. The chain's CDR3 is CATLVMLDTEAFF. Written as DNA, the CDR3 is TGTGCCACCTTAGTAATGTTGGACACTGAAGCTTTCTTT. V is TRBV6-1 and J is TRBJ1-1; D is uncertain. In germline, CDR1 is MNHNS, CDR2 SASEGT. The CDR3 is 13 amino acids. Trimming stripped 10 bases from V and 3 bases from J, with 15 bases between.

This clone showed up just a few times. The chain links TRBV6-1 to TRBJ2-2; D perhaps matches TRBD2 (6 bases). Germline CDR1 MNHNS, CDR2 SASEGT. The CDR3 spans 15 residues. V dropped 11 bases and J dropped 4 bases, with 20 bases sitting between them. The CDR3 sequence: CACGIGVVGTGELFF. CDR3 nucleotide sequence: TGTGCCTGCGGGATAGGGGTAGTGGGCACCGGGGAGCTGTTTTTT.

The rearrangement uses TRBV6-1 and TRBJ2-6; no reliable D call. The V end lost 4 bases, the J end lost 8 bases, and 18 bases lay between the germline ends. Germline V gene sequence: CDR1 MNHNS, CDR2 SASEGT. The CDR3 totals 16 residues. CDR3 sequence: CASSVGRTSGSNVLTF. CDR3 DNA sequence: TGTGCCAGCAGTGTCGGACGGACGTCTGGTTCCAACGTCCTGACTTTC.

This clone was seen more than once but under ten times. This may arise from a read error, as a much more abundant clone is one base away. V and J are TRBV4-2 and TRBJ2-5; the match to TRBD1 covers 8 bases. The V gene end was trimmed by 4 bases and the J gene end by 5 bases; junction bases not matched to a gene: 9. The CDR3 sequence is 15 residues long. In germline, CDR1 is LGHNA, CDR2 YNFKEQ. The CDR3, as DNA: TGTGCCAGCAGCCCGGGACAGGTGTTAGGGGAGACCCAGTACTTC. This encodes CASSPGQVLGETQYF.

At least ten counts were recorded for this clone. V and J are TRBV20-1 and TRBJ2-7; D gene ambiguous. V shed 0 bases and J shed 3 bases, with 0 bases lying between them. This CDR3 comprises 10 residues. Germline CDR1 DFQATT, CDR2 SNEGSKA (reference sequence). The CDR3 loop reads CSARDYEQYF. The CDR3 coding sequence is TGCAGTGCTAGAGACTACGAGCAGTACTTC.

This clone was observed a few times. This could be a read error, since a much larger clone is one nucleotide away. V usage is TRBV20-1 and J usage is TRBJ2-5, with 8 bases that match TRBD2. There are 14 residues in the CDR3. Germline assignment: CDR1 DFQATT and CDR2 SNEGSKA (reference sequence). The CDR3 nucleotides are TGCAGTGCTAGATCCTCGGGACTAGGAGAGACCCAGTGCTTC. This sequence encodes CSARSSGLGETQCF.

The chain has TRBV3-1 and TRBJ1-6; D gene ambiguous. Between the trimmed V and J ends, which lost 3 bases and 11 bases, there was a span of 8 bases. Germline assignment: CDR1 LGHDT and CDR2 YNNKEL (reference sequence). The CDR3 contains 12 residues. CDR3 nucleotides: TGTGCCAGCAGCCAGGAGGCGACACCCCTCCACTTT. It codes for CASSQEATPLHF.

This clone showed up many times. The DNA of the CDR3 is TGTGCCAGTAGGATGCCCGGACAACTCAATCAGCCCCAGCATTTT. This codes for CASRMPGQLNQPQHF. The chain joins TRBV19 to TRBJ1-5; D perhaps matches TRBD1 (5 bases). Trimming left V 6 bases short and J 3 bases short, with 15 bases between. There are 15 residues in the CDR3. CDR1 and CDR2 (germline): LNHDA, SQIVND (reference sequence). Full variable domain (outside the CDR3, taken from reference TRBV19 and TRBJ1-5): DGGITQSPKYLFRKEGQNVTLSCEQNLNHDAMYWYRQDPGQGLRLIYYSQIVNDFQKGDIAEGYSVSREKKESFPLTVTSAQKNPTAFYLCASRMPGQLNQPQHFGDGTRLSIL.

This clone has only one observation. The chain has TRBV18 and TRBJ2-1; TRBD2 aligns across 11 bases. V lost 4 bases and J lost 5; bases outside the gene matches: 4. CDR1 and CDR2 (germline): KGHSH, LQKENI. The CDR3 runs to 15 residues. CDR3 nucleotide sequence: TGTGCCAGCTCACTGGGGACTAGCGGCAACAATGAGCAGTTCTTC. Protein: CASSLGTSGNNEQFF.

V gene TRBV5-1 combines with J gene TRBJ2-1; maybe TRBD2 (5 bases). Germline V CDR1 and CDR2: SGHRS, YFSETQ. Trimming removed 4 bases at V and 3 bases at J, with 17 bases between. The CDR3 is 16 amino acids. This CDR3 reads CASSQLSGGSYNEQFF. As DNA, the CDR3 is TGCGCCAGCAGCCAACTATCGGGTGGGAGCTACAATGAGCAGTTCTTC.

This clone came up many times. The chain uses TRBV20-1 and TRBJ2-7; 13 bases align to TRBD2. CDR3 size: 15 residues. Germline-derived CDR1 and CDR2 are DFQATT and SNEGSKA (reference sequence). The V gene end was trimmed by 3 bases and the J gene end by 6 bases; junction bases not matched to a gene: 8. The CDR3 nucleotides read TGCAGTGCTAGTAGAACTAGCGGGAGGGCCCTCGAGCAGTACTTC. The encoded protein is CSASRTSGRALEQYF.

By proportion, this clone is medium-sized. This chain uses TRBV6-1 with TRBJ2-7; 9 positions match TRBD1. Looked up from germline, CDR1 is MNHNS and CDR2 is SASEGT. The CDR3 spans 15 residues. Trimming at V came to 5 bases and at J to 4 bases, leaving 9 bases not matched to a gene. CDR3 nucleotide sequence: TGTGCCAGCAGTCCTACCGGGACAGGGAGATACGAGCAGTACTTC. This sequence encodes CASSPTGTGRYEQYF.

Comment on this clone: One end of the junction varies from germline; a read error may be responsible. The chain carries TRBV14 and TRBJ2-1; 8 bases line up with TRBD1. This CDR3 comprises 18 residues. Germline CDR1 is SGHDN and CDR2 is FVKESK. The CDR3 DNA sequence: TGTGCCAGCAGCCAAGTGGGATGGGTGGACAGGGTTTTGAATGATCAGTTCTTC. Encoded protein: CASSQVGWVDRVLNDQFF.

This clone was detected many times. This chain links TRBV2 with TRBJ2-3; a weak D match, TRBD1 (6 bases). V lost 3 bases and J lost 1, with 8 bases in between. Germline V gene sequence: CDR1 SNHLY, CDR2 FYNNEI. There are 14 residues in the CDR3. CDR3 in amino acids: CASSEGHRTDTQYF. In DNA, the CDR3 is TGTGCCAGCAGTGAGGGACACCGCACAGATACGCAGTATTTT.